These T cell receptor beta chains were read from a single sample in a study of identical twins. One entry per CDR3 protein, called by TCRdb with MiXCR from the 5' RACE reads. This table holds roughly 630,000 distinct CDR3 sequences, 7% to 7.5% found once. The data also belong to a second study, concerning yellow fever vaccine responses in identical twins.

Sample: PBMCs. The source of these receptors is a woman aged 18-29 years in good health. The CDR3 runs from the conserved cysteine through the conserved F or W. The D gene is left open where the match is weak. Only part of the rows carry a size: once, few, many, or a class if the clone is expanded.

d_gene	v_gene	j_gene	abundance	CDR3aa	CDR3nt
-	TRBV20-1	TRBJ2-1	-	CSARRGATIDNEQFF	TGCAGTGCTCGCCGCGGGGCGACTATAGACAATGAGCAGTTCTTC
-	TRBV29-1	TRBJ1-1	-	CSVVWGSEAFF	TGCAGCGTTGTCTGGGGATCGGAAGCTTTCTTT
-	TRBV5-5	TRBJ1-1	-	CASSRPEGLTEAFF	TGTGCCAGCAGCCGCCCTGAGGGCCTCACTGAAGCTTTCTTT
-	TRBV5-1	TRBJ1-4	many	CASSLGGGGATNEKLFF	TGCGCCAGCAGCTTGGGCGGAGGGGGGGCAACTAATGAAAAACTGTTTTTT
TRBD2	TRBV20-1	TRBJ2-1	-	CSASARTSGNEQFF	TGCAGTGCTAGCGCCCGGACTAGCGGCAATGAGCAGTTCTTC
-	TRBV12-3/TRBV12-4	TRBJ1-1	many	CASWGMNTEAFF	TGTGCCAGCTGGGGGATGAACACTGAAGCTTTCTTT
-	TRBV28	TRBJ2-7	few	CASRLSGTPGDEQYF	TGTGCCAGCAGACTTTCCGGGACACCGGGGGACGAGCAGTACTTC
TRBD1	TRBV7-9	TRBJ2-5	-	CASSFPLDRVGQETQYF	TGTGCCAGCAGCTTTCCCCTTGACAGGGTTGGTCAAGAGACCCAGTACTTC
-	TRBV3-1	TRBJ2-3	few	CASSASGTYGTDTQYF	TGTGCCAGCAGCGCGAGCGGAACTTATGGCACAGATACGCAGTATTTT
TRBD2	TRBV7-2	TRBJ2-3	few	CASSSPGLAGGRTQYF	TGTGCCAGCAGCTCACCCGGACTAGCGGGTGGGCGTACGCAGTATTTT
-	TRBV29-1	TRBJ2-5	many	CSVDEGRPVPTQYF	TGCAGCGTTGATGAGGGGCGTCCGGTTCCGACCCAGTACTTC
-	TRBV20-1	TRBJ1-3	-	CSARGGPGNTIYF	TGCAGTGCCCGGGGAGGCCCCGGAAACACCATATATTTT
TRBD1	TRBV12-3/TRBV12-4	TRBJ2-7	many	CASSPRQGSYEQYF	TGTGCCAGCAGTCCCCGACAGGGCTCCTACGAGCAGTACTTC
TRBD1	TRBV5-1	TRBJ2-7	few	CASSGGTGGFEQYF	TGCGCCAGCAGCGGAGGGACAGGGGGCTTCGAGCAGTACTTC
TRBD1	TRBV9	TRBJ2-2	-	CASSVPETGANTGELFF	TGTGCCAGCAGCGTCCCAGAAACAGGGGCCAACACCGGGGAGCTGTTTTTT
-	TRBV5-1	TRBJ2-2	many	CASSLSGTTNTGELFF	TGCGCCAGCAGCTTGTCAGGGACAACTAACACCGGGGAGCTGTTTTTT
TRBD1	TRBV4-1	TRBJ2-2	many	CASSHADRDTGELFF	TGCGCCAGCAGTCACGCCGACAGGGACACCGGGGAGCTGTTTTTT
-	TRBV6-1	TRBJ2-6	-	CASSEVASGAIVLTF	TGTGCCAGCAGTGAAGTAGCGTCTGGGGCCATCGTCCTGACTTTC
-	TRBV7-2	TRBJ2-1	many	CASSFAGTLYNEQFF	TGTGCCAGCAGCTTCGCAGGGACGCTCTACAATGAGCAGTTCTTC
-	TRBV6-1	TRBJ2-7	-	CASRGDRIINEQYF	TGTGCCAGCAGGGGAGACAGGATCATCAACGAGCAGTACTTC
-	TRBV6-5	TRBJ1-5	many	CASSHSEGQPQHF	TGTGCCAGCAGTCACTCGGAGGGACAGCCCCAGCATTTT
-	TRBV20-1	TRBJ2-5	-	CSAPARETQYF	TGCAGTGCCCCCGCCCGGGAGACCCAGTACTTC
TRBD2	TRBV6-5	TRBJ2-1	few	CASSYSRLASEQFF	TGTGCCAGCAGTTACTCGCGACTAGCGTCTGAGCAGTTCTTC
-	TRBV10-3	TRBJ2-5	few	CAIKGLEETQYF	TGTGCCATCAAGGGACTGGAAGAGACCCAGTACTTC
-	TRBV28	TRBJ2-5	few	CASSFRSGAIQYF	TGTGCCAGCAGTTTTAGGTCAGGGGCGATCCAGTACTTC
-	TRBV11-3	TRBJ2-6	-	CASADHASGANVLTF	TGTGCCAGTGCCGACCACGCCTCTGGGGCCAACGTCCTGACTTTC
TRBD2	TRBV15	TRBJ2-1	few	CATSRDDSGGRSYNEQFF	TGTGCCACCAGCAGAGACGACAGCGGGGGACGCTCCTACAATGAGCAGTTCTTC
-	TRBV12-3/TRBV12-4	TRBJ2-3	many	CASSTRVGAQYF	TGTGCCAGCAGCACCCGGGTTGGTGCGCAGTATTTT
-	TRBV2	TRBJ1-2	many	CASSEQGPIASSYGYTF	TGTGCCAGCAGTGAACAGGGCCCGATAGCCTCTTCCTATGGCTACACCTTC
TRBD1	TRBV29-1	TRBJ1-1	-	CSVEMTGVGTEAFF	TGCAGCGTGGAGATGACAGGGGTCGGAACTGAAGCTTTCTTT
-	TRBV12-3/TRBV12-4	TRBJ2-7	few	CASGRVYEQYF	TGTGCCAGCGGCAGAGTCTACGAGCAGTACTTC
TRBD2	TRBV20-1	TRBJ2-3	few	CSARVQRGGADTQYF	TGCAGTGCTAGAGTGCAGCGGGGGGGCGCAGATACGCAGTATTTT
-	TRBV27	TRBJ2-7	few	CASSAPGYEQYF	TGTGCCAGCAGTGCCCCAGGGTACGAGCAGTACTTC
TRBD2	TRBV4-2	TRBJ2-1	-	CASSPRLLAVNSYNEQFF	TGTGCCAGCAGTCCAAGATTACTAGCGGTGAACTCCTACAATGAGCAGTTCTTC
-	TRBV24-1	TRBJ2-2	-	CATSDLGTQNTGELFF	TGTGCCACCAGTGATCTAGGGACCCAGAACACCGGGGAGCTGTTTTTT
TRBD2	TRBV20-1	TRBJ2-3	-	CCARLAGASRTDTQYF	TGCTGTGCTAGGCTAGCGGGGGCATCGAGGACAGATACGCAGTATTTT
-	TRBV6-1	TRBJ1-2	-	CASSEAARQNGYTF	TGTGCCAGCAGTGAAGCGGCAAGACAGAATGGCTACACCTTC
-	TRBV7-9	TRBJ2-2	many	CASSEEIGWNTGELFF	TGTGCCAGCAGCGAAGAAATTGGGTGGAACACCGGGGAGCTGTTTTTT
-	TRBV12-3/TRBV12-4	TRBJ2-3	few	CASSTVGPRQDTQYF	TGTGCCAGCAGCACGGTGGGACCACGACAAGATACGCAGTATTTT
TRBD2	TRBV7-9	TRBJ2-1	few	CASMGKRESYNEQFF	TGTGCCAGCATGGGAAAGCGGGAGTCCTACAATGAGCAGTTCTTC
-	TRBV5-1	TRBJ1-1	many	CASSLWGVNTEAFF	TGCGCCAGCAGCTTGTGGGGTGTGAACACTGAAGCTTTCTTT
TRBD2	TRBV24-1	TRBJ2-1	-	CATSDYRGGASEQFF	TGTGCCACCAGTGATTATCGCGGGGGGGCTAGTGAGCAGTTCTTC
TRBD1	TRBV28	TRBJ2-3	few	CASSRITGVTDTQYF	TGTGCCAGCAGCCGCATCACAGGGGTGACAGATACGCAGTATTTT
-	TRBV3-1	TRBJ2-1	many	CASSQESSRSRDEQFF	TGTGCCAGCAGCCAAGAGTCTAGCCGGAGCAGGGATGAGCAGTTCTTC
-	TRBV12-3/TRBV12-4	TRBJ1-1	many	CASRLNGRENTEAFF	TGTGCCAGCAGATTAAACGGCAGAGAGAACACTGAAGCTTTCTTT